This TCR beta chain was identified during a study of cytomegalovirus exposure and HLA in healthy donors. Study context: The roughly 120 validation repertoires, a later analysis reported, used the same platform as the roughly 730 repertoires from the first cohort.

This CDR3 spans 19 amino acids. The germline gives CDR1 SGHNT, CDR2 YYREEE (reference sequence). The ends were cut back, 2 bases at V and 7 bases at J, with 28 bases in the middle. Separation from the roughly 700-subject first cohort characterized the roughly 120-subject validation cohort, to which the donors belonged. Generated by immunoSEQ multiplex PCR, the TCRdb table keeps only in-frame clones and is missing some. Found here are some 75,000 clones, around 96% of them singletons; the top ten hold about 1.3%. Sequenced material: PBMCs. V is TRBV5-4 and J is TRBJ1-5; no definite D call. The receptor comes from a woman under 30 in good health and CMV-seronegative. In nucleotides, the CDR3 is TGTGCCAGCAGCTTTCTTCCCGTAGGAACGGACTACGAGCTCCAGCCCCAGCATTTT. It specifies CASSFLPVGTDYELQPQHF.